These 12 T cell receptor beta chains came from one sample sequenced in a study of cytomegalovirus exposure and HLA in healthy donors (dated by TCRdb to about 2017). The protocol used for the library was the immunoSEQ multiplex PCR assay. For the multiplex PCR, a mixture combining 60 forward primers for TCR Vbeta segments and 13 reverse primers for TCR Jbeta segments was used. TCRdb provides this immuneACCESS table in a form limited to in-frame rearrangements. Some clones are lacking; in checked studies, under half of them reflect an unresolved V gene, and why the rest are absent is not known. Within this sample are around 170,000 clones, with around three quarters of them counted one time only. More than 5% of the sample goes to the ten largest clones. The sequencing sample was made of PBMCs. Receptor source: a man aged 35-49 years in good health and CMV-seronegative.

The J gene is TRBJ1-2, the V gene TRBV28, with a tentative D call TRBD1 (6 bases). CDR1 and CDR2 from the germline V gene are MDHEN and SYDVKM. The CDR3 loop spans 15 amino acids. The V and J ends lost 6 bases and 4 bases respectively, with 18 bases between them. DNA for the CDR3: TGTGCCAGCAGCTTTGATCCAACAGGGCCCTATGGCTACACCTTC. As protein: CASSFDPTGPYGYTF.

V is TRBV21-1 and J is TRBJ1-4; the table names TRBD1, a call not compared with the DNA. TRBV21-1 is a pseudogene locus. The CDR3 covers 17 residues. The CDR3 sequence is CASSTRQGAQDNEKLFF. CDR3 DNA sequence: TGTGCCAGCAGCACAAGACAGGGGGCGCAGGATAATGAAAAACTGTTTTTT.

As to this clone: This specimen includes other DNA sequences encoding the same CDR3. The V call is TRBV5-1, the J call TRBJ2-3; D might be TRBD2 (6 bases). There are 13 residues in the CDR3. V shed 4 bases and J shed 1 base, with 7 bases lying between them. Per the germline V gene, CDR1 is SGHRS and CDR2 is YFSETQ. The CDR3 coding sequence is TGCGCCAGCAGCCCGGGGGGCACAGATACGCAGTATTTT. Protein sequence: CASSPGGTDTQYF.

The chain is built from TRBV9 and TRBJ2-1, with D maybe TRBD2 (6 bases). V was cut by 3 bases and J by 2 bases, with 9 bases left in between. Germline assignment: CDR1 SGDLS and CDR2 YYNGEE. The CDR3 contains 14 residues. CDR3 bases: TGTGCCAGCAGCGAAGGCGGGACCTACAATGAGCAGTTCTTC. It encodes CASSEGGTYNEQFF.

The V call is TRBV19, the J call TRBJ1-2; no clear D gene. Trimming left V 2 bases short and J 4 bases short, with 8 bases between. The length of the CDR3 is 13 residues. Germline V gene data show CDR1 as LNHDA and CDR2 as SQIVND (reference sequence). CDR3 coding DNA: TGTGCCAGTAGTATACGGGGTACCTATGGCTACACCTTC. This sequence encodes CASSIRGTYGYTF.

The chain joins TRBV5-1 to TRBJ2-2, with D perhaps matching TRBD1 (5 bases). Germline V gene lookup returns CDR1 SGHRS and CDR2 YFSETQ. Trimming removed 2 bases at V and 2 bases at J, with 10 bases between. The CDR3 contains 15 residues. The CDR3 DNA is TGCGCCAGCAGCTTAGGCAGGGCCAACACCGGGGAGCTGTTTTTT. Translated, it gives CASSLGRANTGELFF.

This sequence joins TRBV6-6 and TRBJ2-5; D gene unclear. The end of the DNA fits TRBJ2-7 better, so the J call may be wrong. Per the germline V gene, CDR1 is MNHNY and CDR2 is SVGAGI (reference sequence). The CDR3 runs 13 residues. CDR3 nucleotides: TGTGCCAGCCAAGAGACTTACTCCTACGAGCAGTACTTC. It translates to CASQETYSYEQYF.

This rearrangement joins TRBV6-9 to TRBJ1-1, with 8 bases fitting TRBD1. The germline CDR1 and CDR2 sequences are MNHGY and SVAAGI. The CDR3 extends over 15 amino acids. V lost 4 bases to trimming and J lost 4 bases; unmatched junction nucleotides: 8. CDR3: CASSCTDRAGTEAFF. CDR3 DNA sequence: TGTGCCAGCAGTTGCACGGACAGGGCGGGCACTGAAGCTTTCTTT.

This clone was picked up many times. The chain uses TRBV7-2 and TRBJ1-6, with a tentative D call TRBD1 (5 bases). The CDR3 is 17 amino acids. Germline V gives CDR1 SGHTA, CDR2 FQGNSA. The ends were cut back, 4 bases at V and 7 bases at J, with 20 bases in the middle. CDR3 in amino acids: CASSSPSGGRKNSPLHF. The DNA for the CDR3 is TGTGCCAGCAGCTCCCCCTCCGGGGGGAGGAAAAATTCACCCCTCCACTTT.

CDR3 region: CASSVEAGREQYF. The CDR3 bases are TGTGCCAGCAGCGTAGAGGCAGGGAGGGAGCAGTACTTC. The gene calls are TRBV9 and TRBJ2-7; tentative D call: TRBD2 (6 bases). Trimming took off 0 bases at V and 7 bases at J, with 11 bases between the two ends. The germline V gene has CDR1 SGDLS and CDR2 YYNGEE. The CDR3 is 13 residues long.

This clone was detected only once. The genes are TRBV5-6 and TRBJ2-3; 12 bases line up with TRBD2. This CDR3 spans 17 amino acids. V lost 2 bases to trimming and J lost 0 bases; unmatched junction nucleotides: 4. Germline CDR1 SGHDT, CDR2 YYEEEE. As DNA, the CDR3 is TGTGCCAGCAGCTTAGAGACTAGCGGGGGAAGCACAGATACGCAGTATTTT. Protein product: CASSLETSGGSTDTQYF.

The genes are TRBV5-1 and TRBJ1-2, with D perhaps TRBD1 (6 bases). CDR1 SGHRS and CDR2 YFSETQ come from the germline V gene. The CDR3 extends over 14 amino acids. The V gene lost 4 bases and the J gene lost 3 bases, with 13 bases spanning the gap. In DNA, the CDR3 is TGCGCCAGCAGCGTCGGGACAATGGACTATGGCTACACCTTC. Encoded protein: CASSVGTMDYGYTF.